This T cell receptor beta chain was identified during a study of human T cells and chemical hapten exposure. Study information: Patients got weekly scalp diphenylcyclopropenone doses over the approximately 25-week study. Epicutaneous patch tests delivered 0.01% DPC to the upper back, with evaluation at 6 days.

This clonotype has more than one count but fewer than ten. What it recognizes is unknown. The CDR3 extends over 14 amino acids. Germline V gene sequence: CDR1 LGHNA, CDR2 YSLEER. Trimming took off 3 bases at V and 0 bases at J, with 5 bases between the two ends. Study observations and caveats: Versus controls, expanded TCRs had significantly more large CDR3 similarity clusters.

Time point reported: patch test 2, 6 weeks after DPC sensitization. Treatment given: therapeutic diphenylcyclopropenone sensitization with weekly scalp DPC. Alopecia patients between 18 and 70 years old and suitable for DPC were used as donors. TCRdb fed the RACE reads into MiXCR, producing one record per CDR3 protein. Here the sample spans 120,000 to 150,000 distinct CDR3 sequences, approximately 12% being singletons. The sequence came from a woman aged 50 to 60 with alopecia areata. Some clones in this sample may be carry-over from other donors' samples. The chain carries TRBV4-3 and TRBJ1-4, with no clear D. Specimen: whole blood, collected in connection with sensitization to the hapten diphenylcyclopropenone (DPC). The CDR3, as DNA: TGCGCCAGCAGCCAGCAGGCAACTAATGAAAAACTGTTTTTT. This codes for CASSQQATNEKLFF.